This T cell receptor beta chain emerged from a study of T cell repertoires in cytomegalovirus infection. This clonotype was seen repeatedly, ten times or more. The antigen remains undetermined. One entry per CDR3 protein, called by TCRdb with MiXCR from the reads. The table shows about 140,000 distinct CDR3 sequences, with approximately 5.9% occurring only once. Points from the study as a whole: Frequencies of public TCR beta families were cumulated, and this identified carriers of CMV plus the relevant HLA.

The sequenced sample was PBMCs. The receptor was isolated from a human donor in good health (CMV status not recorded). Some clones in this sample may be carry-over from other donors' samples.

The DNA of the CDR3 is TGTGCCAGCCAAGGTTCCCGCCATTCGGCGGGGTCAACAGATACGCAGTATTTT. It encodes CASQGSRHSAGSTDTQYF. The gene calls are TRBV7-8 and TRBJ2-3; TRBD2 might be the D (6 bases). CDR1 and CDR2 (germline): SGHVS, FQNEAQ. This CDR3 has 18 residues. Trimming cost V 8 bases and J 3 bases, with 27 bases left between them.